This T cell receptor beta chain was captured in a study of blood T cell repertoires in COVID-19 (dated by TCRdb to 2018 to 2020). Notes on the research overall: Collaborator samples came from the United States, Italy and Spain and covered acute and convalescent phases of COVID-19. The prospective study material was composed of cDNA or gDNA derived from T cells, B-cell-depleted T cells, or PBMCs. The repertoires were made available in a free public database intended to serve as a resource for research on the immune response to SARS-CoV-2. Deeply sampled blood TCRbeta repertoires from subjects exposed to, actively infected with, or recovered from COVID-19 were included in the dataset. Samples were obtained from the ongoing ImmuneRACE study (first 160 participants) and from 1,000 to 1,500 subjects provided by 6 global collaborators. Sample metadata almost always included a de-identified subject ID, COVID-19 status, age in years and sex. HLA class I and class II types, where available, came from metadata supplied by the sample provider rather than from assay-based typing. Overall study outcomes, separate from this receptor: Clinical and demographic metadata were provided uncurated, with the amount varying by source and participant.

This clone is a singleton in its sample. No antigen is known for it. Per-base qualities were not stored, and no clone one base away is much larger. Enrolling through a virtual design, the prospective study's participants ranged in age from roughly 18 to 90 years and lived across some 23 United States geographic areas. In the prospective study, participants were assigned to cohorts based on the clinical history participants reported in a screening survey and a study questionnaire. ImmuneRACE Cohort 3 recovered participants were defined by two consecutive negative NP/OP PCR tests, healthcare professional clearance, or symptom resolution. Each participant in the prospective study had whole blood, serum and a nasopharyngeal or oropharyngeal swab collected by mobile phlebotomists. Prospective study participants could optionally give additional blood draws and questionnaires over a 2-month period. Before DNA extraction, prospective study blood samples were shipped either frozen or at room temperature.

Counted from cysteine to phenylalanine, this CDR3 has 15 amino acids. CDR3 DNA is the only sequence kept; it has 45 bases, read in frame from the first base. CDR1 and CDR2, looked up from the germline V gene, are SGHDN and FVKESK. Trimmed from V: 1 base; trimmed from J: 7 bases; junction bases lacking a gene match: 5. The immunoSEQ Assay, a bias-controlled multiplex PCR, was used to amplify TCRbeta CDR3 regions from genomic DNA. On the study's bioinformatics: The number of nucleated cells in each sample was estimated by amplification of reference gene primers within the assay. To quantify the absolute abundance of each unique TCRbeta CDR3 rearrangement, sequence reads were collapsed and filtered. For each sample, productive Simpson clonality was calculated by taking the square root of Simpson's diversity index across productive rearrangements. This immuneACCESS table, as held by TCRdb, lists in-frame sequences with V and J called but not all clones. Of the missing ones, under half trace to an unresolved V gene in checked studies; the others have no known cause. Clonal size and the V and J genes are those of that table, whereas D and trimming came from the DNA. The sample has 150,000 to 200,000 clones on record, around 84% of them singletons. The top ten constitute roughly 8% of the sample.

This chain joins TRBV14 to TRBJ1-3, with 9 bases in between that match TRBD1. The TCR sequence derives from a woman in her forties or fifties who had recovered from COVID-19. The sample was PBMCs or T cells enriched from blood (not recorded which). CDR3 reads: CASSQGVGTGNTIYF. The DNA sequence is TGTGCCAGCAGCCAAGGTGTCGGGACAGGGAACACCATATATTTT.